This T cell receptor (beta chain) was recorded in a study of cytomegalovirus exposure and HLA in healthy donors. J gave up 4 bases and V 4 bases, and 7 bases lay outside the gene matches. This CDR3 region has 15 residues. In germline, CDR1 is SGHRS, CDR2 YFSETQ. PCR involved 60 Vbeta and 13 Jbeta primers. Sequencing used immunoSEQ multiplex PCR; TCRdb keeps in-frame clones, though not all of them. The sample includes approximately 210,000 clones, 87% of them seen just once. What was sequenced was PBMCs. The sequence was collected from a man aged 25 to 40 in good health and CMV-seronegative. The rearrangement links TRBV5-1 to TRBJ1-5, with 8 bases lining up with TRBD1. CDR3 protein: CASSTGTGRNQPQHF. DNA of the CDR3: TGCGCCAGCAGCACCGGGACAGGTAGGAATCAGCCCCAGCATTTT.